This note documents a single T cell receptor beta chain sequence. The antigen is undetermined. Once extracted for a subset, genomic DNA was divided evenly among several immunoSEQ plates. Profiling relied on immunoSEQ multiplex PCR, and the TCRdb table lists in-frame clones only, not all of them. The sample contains around 330,000 clones, roughly 70% of which appear only once. This specimen belongs to a study of shared clonotypes between healthy human individuals. Study-wide results and limits: Shared across a few donors were around 5% of the naive CD4 clonotypes. An effect of sequencing depth on clonotype sharing among donors was expected.

Germline V lookup: CDR1 KGHSH, CDR2 LQKENI. The V and J ends lost 0 bases and 1 base respectively, with 12 bases between them. The CDR3 totals 16 residues. This receptor was taken from a man aged 25 to 40 in good health. What was sequenced was memory CD4+ T cells sorted from blood. Sample subset: CD45RA-negative fraction. The chain employs TRBV18 and TRBJ2-5; D possibly corresponds to TRBD1 (6 bases). The CDR3 loop reads CASSPPIFRGQETQYF. The CDR3 DNA sequence: TGTGCCAGCTCACCACCGATTTTCAGGGGCCAAGAGACCCAGTACTTC.